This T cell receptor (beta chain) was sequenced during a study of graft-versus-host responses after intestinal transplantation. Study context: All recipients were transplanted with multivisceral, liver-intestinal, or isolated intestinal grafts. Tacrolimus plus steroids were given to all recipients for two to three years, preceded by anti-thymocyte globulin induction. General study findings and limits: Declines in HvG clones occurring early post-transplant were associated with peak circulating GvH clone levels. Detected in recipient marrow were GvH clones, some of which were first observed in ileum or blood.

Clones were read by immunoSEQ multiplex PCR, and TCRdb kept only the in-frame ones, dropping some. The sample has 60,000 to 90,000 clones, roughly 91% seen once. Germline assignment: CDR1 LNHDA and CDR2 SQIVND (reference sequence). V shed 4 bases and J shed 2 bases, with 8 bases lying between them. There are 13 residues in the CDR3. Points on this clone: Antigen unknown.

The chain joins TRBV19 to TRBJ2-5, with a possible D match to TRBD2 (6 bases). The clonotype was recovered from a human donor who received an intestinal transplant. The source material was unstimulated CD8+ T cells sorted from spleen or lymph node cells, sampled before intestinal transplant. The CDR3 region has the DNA TGTGCCAGTAGTAACCGGGGGCAAGAGACCCAGTACTTC. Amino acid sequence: CASSNRGQETQYF. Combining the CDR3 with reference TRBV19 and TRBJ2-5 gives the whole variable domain DGGITQSPKYLFRKEGQNVTLSCEQNLNHDAMYWYRQDPGQGLRLIYYSQIVNDFQKGDIAEGYSVSREKKESFPLTVTSAQKNPTAFYLCASSNRGQETQYFGPGTRLLVL.